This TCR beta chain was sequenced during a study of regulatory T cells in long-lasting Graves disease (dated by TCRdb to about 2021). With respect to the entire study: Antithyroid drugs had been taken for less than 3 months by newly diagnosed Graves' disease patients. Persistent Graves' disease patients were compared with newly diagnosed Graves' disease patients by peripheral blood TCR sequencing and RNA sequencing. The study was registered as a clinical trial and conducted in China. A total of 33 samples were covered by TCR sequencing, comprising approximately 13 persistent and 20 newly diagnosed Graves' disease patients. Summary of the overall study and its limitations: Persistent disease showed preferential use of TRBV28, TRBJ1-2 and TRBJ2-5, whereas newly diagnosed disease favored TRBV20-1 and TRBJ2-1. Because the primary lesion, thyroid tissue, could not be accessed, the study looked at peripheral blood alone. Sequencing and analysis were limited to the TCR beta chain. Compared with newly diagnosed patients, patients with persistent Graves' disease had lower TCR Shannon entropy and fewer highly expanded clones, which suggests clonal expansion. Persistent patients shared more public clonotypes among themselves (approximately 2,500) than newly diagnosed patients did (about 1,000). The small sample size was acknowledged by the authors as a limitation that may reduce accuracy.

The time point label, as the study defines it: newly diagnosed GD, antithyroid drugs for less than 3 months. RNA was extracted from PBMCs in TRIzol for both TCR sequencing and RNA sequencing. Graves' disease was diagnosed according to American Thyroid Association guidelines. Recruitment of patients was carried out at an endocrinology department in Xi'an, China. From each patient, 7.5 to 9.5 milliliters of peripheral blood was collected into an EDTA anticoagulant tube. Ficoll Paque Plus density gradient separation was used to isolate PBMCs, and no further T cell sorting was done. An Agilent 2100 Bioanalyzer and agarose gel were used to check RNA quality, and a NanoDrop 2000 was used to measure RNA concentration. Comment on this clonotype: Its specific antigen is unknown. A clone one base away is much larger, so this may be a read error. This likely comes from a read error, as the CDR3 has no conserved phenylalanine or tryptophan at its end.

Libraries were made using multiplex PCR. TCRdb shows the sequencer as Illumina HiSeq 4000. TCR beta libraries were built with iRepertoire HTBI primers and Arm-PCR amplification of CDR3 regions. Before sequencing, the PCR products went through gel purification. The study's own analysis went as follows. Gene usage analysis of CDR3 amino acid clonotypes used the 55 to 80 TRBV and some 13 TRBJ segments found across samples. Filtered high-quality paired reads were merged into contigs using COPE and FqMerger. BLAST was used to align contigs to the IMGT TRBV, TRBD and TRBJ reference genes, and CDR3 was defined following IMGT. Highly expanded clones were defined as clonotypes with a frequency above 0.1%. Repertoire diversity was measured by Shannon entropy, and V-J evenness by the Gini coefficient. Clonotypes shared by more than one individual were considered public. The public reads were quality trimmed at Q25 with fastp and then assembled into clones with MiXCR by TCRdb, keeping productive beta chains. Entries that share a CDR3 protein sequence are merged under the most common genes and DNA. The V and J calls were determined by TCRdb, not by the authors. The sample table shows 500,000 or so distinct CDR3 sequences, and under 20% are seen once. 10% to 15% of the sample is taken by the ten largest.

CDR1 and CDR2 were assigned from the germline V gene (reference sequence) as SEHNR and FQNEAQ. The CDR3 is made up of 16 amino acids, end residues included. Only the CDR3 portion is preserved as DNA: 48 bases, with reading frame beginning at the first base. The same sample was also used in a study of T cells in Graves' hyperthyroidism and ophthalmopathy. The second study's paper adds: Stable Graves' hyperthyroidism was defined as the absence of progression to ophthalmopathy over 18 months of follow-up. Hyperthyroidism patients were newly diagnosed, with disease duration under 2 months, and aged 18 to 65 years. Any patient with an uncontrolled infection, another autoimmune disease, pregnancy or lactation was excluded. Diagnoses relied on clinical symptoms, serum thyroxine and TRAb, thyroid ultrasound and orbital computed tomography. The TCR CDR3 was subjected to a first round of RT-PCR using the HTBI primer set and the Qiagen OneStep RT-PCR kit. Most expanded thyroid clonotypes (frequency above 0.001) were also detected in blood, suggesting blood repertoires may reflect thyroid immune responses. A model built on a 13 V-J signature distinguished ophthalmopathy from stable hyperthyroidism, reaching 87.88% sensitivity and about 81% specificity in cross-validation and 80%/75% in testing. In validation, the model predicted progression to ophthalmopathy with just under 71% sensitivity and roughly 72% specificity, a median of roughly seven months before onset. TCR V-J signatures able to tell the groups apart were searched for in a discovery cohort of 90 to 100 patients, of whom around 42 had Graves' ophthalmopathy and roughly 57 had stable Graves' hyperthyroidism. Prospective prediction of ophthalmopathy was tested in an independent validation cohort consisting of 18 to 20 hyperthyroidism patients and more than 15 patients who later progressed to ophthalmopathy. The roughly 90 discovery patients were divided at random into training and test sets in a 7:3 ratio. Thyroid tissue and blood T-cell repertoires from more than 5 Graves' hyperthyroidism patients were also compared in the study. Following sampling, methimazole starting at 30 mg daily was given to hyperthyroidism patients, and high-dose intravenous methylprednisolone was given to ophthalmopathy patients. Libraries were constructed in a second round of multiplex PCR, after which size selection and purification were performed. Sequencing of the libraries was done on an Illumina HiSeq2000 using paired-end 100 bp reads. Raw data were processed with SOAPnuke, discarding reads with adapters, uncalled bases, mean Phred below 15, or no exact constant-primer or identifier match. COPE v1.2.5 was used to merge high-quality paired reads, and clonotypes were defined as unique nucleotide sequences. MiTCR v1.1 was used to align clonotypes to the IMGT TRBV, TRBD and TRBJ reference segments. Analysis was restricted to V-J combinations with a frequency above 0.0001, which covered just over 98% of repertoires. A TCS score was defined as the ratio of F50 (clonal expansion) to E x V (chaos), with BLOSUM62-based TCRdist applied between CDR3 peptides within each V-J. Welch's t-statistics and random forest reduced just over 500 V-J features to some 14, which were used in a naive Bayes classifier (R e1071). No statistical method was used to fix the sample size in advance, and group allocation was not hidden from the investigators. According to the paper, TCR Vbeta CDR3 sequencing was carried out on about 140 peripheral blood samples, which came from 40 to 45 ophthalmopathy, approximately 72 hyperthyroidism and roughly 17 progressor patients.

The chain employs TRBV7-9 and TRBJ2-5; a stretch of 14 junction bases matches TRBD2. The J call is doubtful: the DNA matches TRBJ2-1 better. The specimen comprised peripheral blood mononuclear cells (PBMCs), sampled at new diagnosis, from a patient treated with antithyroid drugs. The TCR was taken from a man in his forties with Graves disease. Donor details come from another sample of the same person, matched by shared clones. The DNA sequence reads TGTGCCAGCACCCCTGGGACTAGCGGGAGAAACAATGAGCAGTTCCTC. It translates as CASTPGTSGRNNEQFL.